This T cell receptor beta chain was obtained from a study of blood T cell repertoires in COVID-19. Study details: The analysed material was cDNA or gDNA that came from T cells, B-cell-depleted T cells, or PBMCs.

Germline CDR1 SEHNR, CDR2 FQNEAQ (reference sequence). The CDR3 runs to 14 residues. The V gene end was trimmed by 5 bases and the J gene end by 9 bases; junction bases not matched to a gene: 6. Per the study methods: From reference gene primer amplification, estimates of nucleated cell counts were derived. Data came from immunoSEQ multiplex PCR; TCRdb stores just in-frame clones and leaves some out. The V and J calls and clone size were taken over from that table, and D and trimming were inferred from the DNA. The sample holds about 400,000 clones, roughly 86% seen once. The chain recombines TRBV7-9 with TRBJ1-5; TRBD1 matches 11 bases. The sequence was obtained from a woman between 35 and 50 years old with acute COVID-19. Sequencing used PBMCs or T cells enriched from blood (not recorded which). CDR3 in amino acids: CASSSMGQGGPQHF. The CDR3 region has the DNA TGTGCCAGCAGCAGCATGGGACAGGGGGGGCCCCAGCATTTT.